Reported below is one T cell receptor beta chain. These data come from a study of identifying expanded T cells in peripheral blood. V was pared by 5 bases and J by 8 bases, with 15 bases between. The length of the CDR3 is 13 residues. Looked up from germline, CDR1 is SGHVS and CDR2 is FQNEAQ. Assay: immunoSEQ multiplex PCR; the TCRdb copy retains only in-frame clones and omits some. The table records 70,000 or so clones, around 90% of them present only once. V usage is TRBV7-8 and J usage is TRBJ1-2, with a weak D call TRBD1 (5 bases). The sequencing sample was made of blood. This clonotype was obtained from a person aged 18 to 75 in good health. The CDR3 region is CASSTGTAGGYTF. The CDR3 nucleotides are TGTGCCAGCAGCACGGGGACCGCTGGAGGCTACACCTTC.